This T cell receptor beta chain was identified in a study of blood T cell repertoires in COVID-19. In the original analysis: Estimation of nucleated cell counts relied on the amplification of reference gene primers. Sequencing was performed with immunoSEQ multiplex PCR; in TCRdb, only in-frame clones are kept and a portion is missing. V, J and clone size derive from that table, while D and trimming were established from the DNA sequence. In the table there are 130,000 or so clones, roughly 81% of which are singletons. CDR3 length equals 15 residues. J was trimmed by 4 bases and V by 4 bases; bases with no gene match: 8. Germline-derived CDR1 and CDR2 are GTSNPN and SVGIG (reference sequence).

The rearrangement joins TRBV30 to TRBJ2-3; 10 bases agree with TRBD2. Sequenced material: peripheral blood. This TCR was sampled from a human donor in a cohort sampled during active COVID-19. The CDR3 loop reads CAWTGTSDYPDTQYF. The CDR3 DNA is TGTGCCTGGACAGGGACTAGCGATTATCCAGATACGCAGTATTTT.